This T cell receptor beta chain is drawn from a study of STAT5B mutations in CD4+ large granular lymphocyte leukemia. Sequencing used immunoSEQ multiplex PCR; TCRdb keeps in-frame clones, though not all of them. The sample lists some 21,000 clones, about 75% occurring once. On this clone: What it binds is unknown.

Germline V gives CDR1 SGHNT, CDR2 YENEEA. The junction had 0 bases not matched to a gene; V was cut back by 3 bases and J by 6 bases. The CDR3 is made up of 12 amino acids. Study-wide findings and caveats: Higher CD4+ than CD8+ T-LGLL clonality might reflect small sample size.

This TCR came from a human donor in good health. V is TRBV11-3 and J is TRBJ2-3; 7 bases line up with TRBD2. Sequenced material: CD4+ T cells from blood buffy coats. The CDR3 coding sequence is TGTGCCAGCAGCTTGGGGGGGGATACGCAGTATTTT. It codes for CASSLGGDTQYF.